This T cell receptor beta chain is drawn from a study of T cells in Graves' hyperthyroidism and ophthalmopathy. In the study overall: Blood from the periphery was taken at initial diagnosis, before any treatment.

Study-level findings and limits: Separation of ophthalmopathy from stable hyperthyroidism was achieved by a 13 V-J model. Model predictions of ophthalmopathy came a median approximately 6 months before onset.

Hyperthyroidism patients were newly diagnosed, had disease duration under 2 months, and were aged 18 to 65 years. The germline V gene has CDR1 DFQATT and CDR2 SNEGSKA (reference sequence). The CDR3 runs 14 residues. This clonotype was seen only a few times. Its antigen remains unknown. Possible read error: a much larger clone is one base away. The TCR beta CDR3 regions underwent amplification using RNA transcripts as the source. TCR CDR3 underwent first-round RT-PCR with the HTBI primer set. TCRdb fed the multiplex PCR reads into MiXCR, producing one record per CDR3 protein. The data show around 300,000 distinct CDR3 sequences, roughly 13% seen once.

What was sequenced was blood. The source of this sequence is a middle-aged woman with Graves' hyperthyroidism. The chain combines TRBV20-1 with TRBJ1-1; TRBD1 is a possible D gene (6 bases). CDR3 region: CSASQETGRTEALF. In nucleotides, the CDR3 is TGCAGTGCTAGCCAGGAAACAGGGAGGACTGAAGCTCTCTTT.